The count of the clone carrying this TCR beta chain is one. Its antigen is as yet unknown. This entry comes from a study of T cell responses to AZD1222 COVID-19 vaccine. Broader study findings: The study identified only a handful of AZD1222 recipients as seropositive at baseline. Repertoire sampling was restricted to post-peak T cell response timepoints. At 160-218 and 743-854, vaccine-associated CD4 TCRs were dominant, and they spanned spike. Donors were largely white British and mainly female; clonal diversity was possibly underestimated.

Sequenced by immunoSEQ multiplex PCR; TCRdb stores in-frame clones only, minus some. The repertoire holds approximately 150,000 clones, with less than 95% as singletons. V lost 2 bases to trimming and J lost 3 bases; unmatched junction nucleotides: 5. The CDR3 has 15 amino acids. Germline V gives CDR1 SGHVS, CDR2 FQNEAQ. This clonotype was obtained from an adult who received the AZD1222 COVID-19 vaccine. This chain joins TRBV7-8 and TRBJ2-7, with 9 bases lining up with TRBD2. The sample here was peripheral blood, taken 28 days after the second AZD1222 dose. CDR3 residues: CASSLSAGGSYEQYF. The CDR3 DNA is TGTGCCAGCAGCTTAAGCGCGGGAGGGAGCTACGAGCAGTACTTC.